The clone carrying this T cell receptor beta chain was picked up many times. In assigning cohorts, the study relied on participant-reported clinical history. The CDR3 extends over 16 amino acids. Germline CDR1 and CDR2: SGHRS and YFSETQ. V lost 1 base and J 5 bases, leaving 16 bases between the germline ends. This sample was taken from a study of blood T cell repertoires in COVID-19. Measured with immunoSEQ multiplex PCR; TCRdb has only the in-frame clones, and not every one. Among over 120,000 clones listed, approximately 80% were seen once. The sequence derives from a woman in her fifties or sixties who had recovered from COVID-19. The chain couples TRBV5-1 to TRBJ1-3; D may be TRBD1 (5 bases). The source material was PBMCs or T cells enriched from blood (not recorded which). CDR3 nucleotides: TGCGCCAGCAGCTTGCCTAGGACCCAGGGAAGAAACACCATATATTTT. Protein product: CASSLPRTQGRNTIYF.